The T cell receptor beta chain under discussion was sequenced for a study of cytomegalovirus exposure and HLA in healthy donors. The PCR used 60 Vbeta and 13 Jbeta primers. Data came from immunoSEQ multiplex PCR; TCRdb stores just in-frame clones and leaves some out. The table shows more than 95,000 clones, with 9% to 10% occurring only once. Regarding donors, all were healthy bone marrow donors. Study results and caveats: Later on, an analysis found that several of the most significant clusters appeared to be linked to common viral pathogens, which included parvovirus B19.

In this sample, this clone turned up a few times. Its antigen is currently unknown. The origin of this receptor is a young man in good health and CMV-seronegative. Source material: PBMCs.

Written as DNA, the CDR3 is TGTGCCAGCAGCCACAGGGAGAAGGGTGCGGGAAACACCATATATTTT. It yields the protein CASSHREKGAGNTIYF. The chain recombines TRBV11-3 with TRBJ1-3; D is possibly TRBD1 (6 bases). V lost 5 bases and J 4 bases, leaving 18 bases between the germline ends. CDR1 and CDR2 from the germline V gene are SGHNT and YENEEA. The CDR3 has 16 residues.